What follows describes a single T cell receptor beta chain. This sample stems from a study of OX40 agonist ivuxolimab in advanced cancers. At the level of the study: Treatment received earlier with anti-PD-1, anti-PD-L1 or anti-CTLA-4 agents was allowed, and over 35% had some.

Sequencing used immunoSEQ multiplex PCR; TCRdb keeps in-frame clones, though not all of them. Counted here are 65,000 to 85,000 clones, approximately 89% occurring once; the ten biggest clones make up about 0.2%. The germline gives CDR1 LGHNA, CDR2 YNFKEQ. This CDR3 contains 17 residues. Trimming cost V 1 base and J 0 bases; bases outside gene matches: 8. The sequencing used CD4+ or CD8+ T cells sorted from blood, collected in a trial of the OX40 agonist ivuxolimab. The V gene is TRBV4-2, the J gene TRBJ2-7, with 8 bases aligning to TRBD1. The source is an adult with an advanced solid tumor such as melanoma, head and neck, liver or kidney cancer. For the CDR3, the DNA is TGTGCCAGCAGCCAAGGGGGGACAGGCCGGAGCTCCTACGAGCAGTACTTC. This sequence encodes CASSQGGTGRSSYEQYF.